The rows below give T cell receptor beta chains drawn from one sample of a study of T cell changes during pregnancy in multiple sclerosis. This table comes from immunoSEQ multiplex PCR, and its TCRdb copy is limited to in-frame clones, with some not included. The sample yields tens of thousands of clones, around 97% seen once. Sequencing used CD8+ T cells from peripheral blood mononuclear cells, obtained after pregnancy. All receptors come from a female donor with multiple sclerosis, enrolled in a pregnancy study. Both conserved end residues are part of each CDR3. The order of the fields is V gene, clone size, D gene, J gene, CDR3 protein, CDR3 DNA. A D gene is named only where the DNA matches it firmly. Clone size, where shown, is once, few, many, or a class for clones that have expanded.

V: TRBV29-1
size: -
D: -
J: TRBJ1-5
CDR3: CSVSPGLNQPQHF
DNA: TGCAGCGTTTCCCCCGGTCTTAATCAGCCCCAGCATTTT

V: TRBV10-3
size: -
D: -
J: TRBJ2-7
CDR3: CAISERDNYEQYF
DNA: TGTGCCATCAGTGAGCGGGACAACTACGAGCAGTACTTC

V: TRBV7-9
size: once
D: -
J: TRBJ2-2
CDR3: CASSSRTAGFTGELFF
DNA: TGTGCCAGCAGCTCTCGGACAGCGGGATTCACCGGGGAGCTGTTTTTT

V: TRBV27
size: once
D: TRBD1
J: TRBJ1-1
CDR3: CASSLAGQGNTEAFF
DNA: TGTGCCAGCAGTTTAGCGGGACAGGGGAACACTGAAGCTTTCTTT

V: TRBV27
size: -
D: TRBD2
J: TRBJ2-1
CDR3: CASSHPLAPPGNEQFF
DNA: TGTGCCAGCAGCCATCCACTAGCGCCCCCGGGGAATGAGCAGTTCTTC

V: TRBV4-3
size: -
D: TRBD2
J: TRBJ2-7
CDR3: CASSQASAGGYEQYF
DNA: TGCGCCAGCAGCCAAGCTTCAGCGGGAGGCTACGAGCAGTACTTC

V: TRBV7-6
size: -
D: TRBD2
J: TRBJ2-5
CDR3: CASSSGLAGEGETQYF
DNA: TGTGCCAGCAGCTCAGGACTAGCGGGAGAGGGGGAGACCCAGTACTTC

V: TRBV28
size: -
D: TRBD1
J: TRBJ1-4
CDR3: CASSLLGGGEKLFF
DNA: TGTGCCAGCAGTTTACTAGGGGGCGGTGAAAAACTGTTTTTT

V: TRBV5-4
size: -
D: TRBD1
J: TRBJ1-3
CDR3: CASSGTGEGPGNTIYF
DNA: TGTGCCAGCAGCGGGACAGGGGAAGGACCTGGAAACACCATATATTTT

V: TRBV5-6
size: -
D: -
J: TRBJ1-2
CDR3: CASSYKQGRKDGYTF
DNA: TGTGCCAGCAGCTATAAACAGGGTCGGAAGGATGGCTACACCTTC

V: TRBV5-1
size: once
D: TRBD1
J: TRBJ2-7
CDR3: CASSWDRAYEQYF
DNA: TGCGCCAGCAGTTGGGACAGGGCCTACGAGCAGTACTTC

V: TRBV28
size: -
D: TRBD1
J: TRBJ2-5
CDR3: CASSRQGTETQYF
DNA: TGTGCCAGCAGTCGACAGGGTACAGAGACCCAGTACTTC

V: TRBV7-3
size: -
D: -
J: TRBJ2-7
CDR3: CASSSFSVEQYF
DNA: TGTGCCAGCAGCTCCTTTTCTGTCGAGCAGTACTTC

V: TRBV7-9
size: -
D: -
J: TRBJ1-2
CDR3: CASTGQRANYGYTF
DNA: TGTGCCAGCACCGGACAAAGAGCTAACTATGGCTACACCTTC

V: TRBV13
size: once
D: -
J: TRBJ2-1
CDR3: CASSPRAGGYYNEQFF
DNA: TGTGCCAGCAGCCCCCGGGCCGGGGGATACTACAATGAGCAGTTCTTC

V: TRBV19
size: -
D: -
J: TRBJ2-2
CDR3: CAISLAGELFF
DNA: TGTGCCATATCACTAGCCGGGGAGCTGTTTTTT

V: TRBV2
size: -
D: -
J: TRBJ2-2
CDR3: CARRGQNTGELFF
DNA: TGTGCCAGGAGGGGACAGAACACCGGGGAGCTGTTTTTT

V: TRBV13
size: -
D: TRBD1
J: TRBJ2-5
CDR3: CASSQTPDRAQYF
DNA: TGTGCCAGCAGCCAAACGCCGGACAGGGCTCAGTACTTC

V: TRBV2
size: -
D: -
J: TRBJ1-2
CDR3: CASSDFDTNYGYTF
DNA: TGTGCCAGCAGTGACTTCGACACCAACTATGGCTACACCTTC

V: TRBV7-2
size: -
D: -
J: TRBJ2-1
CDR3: CASSLPKDRIEQFF
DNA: TGTGCCAGCAGTCTTCCCAAAGACAGGATTGAGCAGTTCTTC